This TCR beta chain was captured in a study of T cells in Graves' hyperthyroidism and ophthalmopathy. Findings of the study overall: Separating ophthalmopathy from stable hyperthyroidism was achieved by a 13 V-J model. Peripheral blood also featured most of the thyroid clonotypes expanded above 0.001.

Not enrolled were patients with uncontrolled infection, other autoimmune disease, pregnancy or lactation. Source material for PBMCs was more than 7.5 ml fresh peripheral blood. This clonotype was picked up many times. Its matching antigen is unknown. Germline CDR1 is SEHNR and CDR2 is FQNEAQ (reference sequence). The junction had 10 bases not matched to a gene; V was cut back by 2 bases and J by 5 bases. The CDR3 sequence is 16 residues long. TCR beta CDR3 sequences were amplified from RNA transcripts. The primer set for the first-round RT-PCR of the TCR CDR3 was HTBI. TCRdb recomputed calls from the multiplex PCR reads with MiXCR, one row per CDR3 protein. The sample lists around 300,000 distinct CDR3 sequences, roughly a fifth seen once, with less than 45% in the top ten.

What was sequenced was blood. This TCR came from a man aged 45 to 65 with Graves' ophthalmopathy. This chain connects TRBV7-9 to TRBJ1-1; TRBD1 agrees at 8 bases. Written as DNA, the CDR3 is TGTGCCAGCAGCTTAAGCACAGGGGGGCGACGGACTGAAGCTTTCTTT. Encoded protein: CASSLSTGGRRTEAFF.